This TCR beta chain derives from a study of T cells in Graves' hyperthyroidism and ophthalmopathy. Study background: Specimen type is peripheral blood, collected at initial diagnosis prior to any treatment.

Study-wide results and caveats: Using 13 V-J features, a model discriminated ophthalmopathy from stable hyperthyroidism. Ophthalmopathy prediction by the model preceded onset by a median about 6.5 months. Clonotypes that were expanded in thyroid above 0.001 mostly appeared in blood too.

This clonotype has just a few counts. Its antigen is not identified. Template material for amplifying TCR beta CDR3 regions consisted of RNA transcripts. The HTBI primer set served for first-round RT-PCR of the TCR CDR3. Each CDR3 protein is one row after TCRdb ran MiXCR on the multiplex PCR reads. The sample holds roughly 600,000 distinct CDR3 sequences; about 14% are singletons and the top ten take around 12%. This receptor was taken from a woman aged 45-65 years with Graves' ophthalmopathy. Sequenced sample: blood.

The CDR3 DNA reads TGTGCCAGCAGGGACAGGGGGAAGAATAGCAATCAGCCCCAGCATTTT. Translated, it gives CASRDRGKNSNQPQHF. The V call is TRBV12-3 or TRBV12-4, the J call TRBJ1-5; 10 bases map to TRBD1. The CDR3 has 16 residues. V gave up 6 bases and J gave up 0 bases; unmatched junction bases: 5.